These 23 T cell receptor beta chains were all obtained from the same sample, sequenced in a study of control samples from healthy donors and cancer patients (dated by TCRdb to 2020 to 2021). Libraries came from the immunoSEQ multiplex PCR assay. Here the immuneACCESS table is served through TCRdb, limited to in-frame sequences with V and J called. Missing clones are a known gap in these copies; in checked studies unresolved V genes cover under half, and the rest lacks a known reason. The sample contains some 120,000 clones, around 86% of them found a single time. More than 6.5% of the sample is in the top ten clones. The sequenced sample consisted of blood. All receptors come from a man aged 35 to 55 in good health.

The genes are TRBV5-1 and TRBJ2-5, with TRBD2 identical over 8 bases. The CDR3 contains 17 residues. Germline lookup yields CDR1 SGHRS and CDR2 YFSETQ. V was pared by 0 bases and J by 6 bases, with 13 bases of the junction left unmatched. CDR3 sequence: CASSLDGGLAGTKTQYF. CDR3 nucleotide sequence: TGCGCCAGCAGCTTGGACGGTGGGTTAGCGGGGACTAAGACCCAGTACTTC.

The chain has TRBV7-2 and TRBJ1-2, with D unclear. V was clipped by 2 bases and J by 4 bases, with 14 bases between them. Germline V gives CDR1 SGHTA, CDR2 FQGNSA. This CDR3 region has 15 residues. In nucleotides, the CDR3 is TGTGCCAGCAGCTTAACTCGACGGTCCTTCTATGGCTACACCTTC. It is translated as CASSLTRRSFYGYTF.

The V and J genes are TRBV2 and TRBJ2-7; 14 bases fit TRBD2. This CDR3 is built from 16 residues. Germline CDR1 is SNHLY and CDR2 is FYNNEI. With 5 bases clipped from V and 0 bases from J, the junction kept 3 bases outside the gene matches. CDR3 in DNA: TGTGCCAGCAGTCCGGGACTAGCGGGGGACTCCTACGAGCAGTACTTC. Translated: CASSPGLAGDSYEQYF.

This chain links TRBV18 with TRBJ2-1, with D perhaps matching TRBD1 or TRBD2 (6 bases each). The CDR3 is made up of 15 amino acids. With 5 bases removed from V and 10 bases from J, the gap between germline ends came to 21 bases. Per the germline V gene, CDR1 is KGHSH and CDR2 is LQKENI. The CDR3 DNA follows: TGTGCCAGCTCAGCCCTTCGGGGGCCTCGGCTAGAGCAGTTCTTC. The encoded protein is CASSALRGPRLEQFF.

This chain connects TRBV15 to TRBJ2-7; D gene ambiguous. V shed 0 bases and J shed 3 bases, with 15 bases lying between them. Germline V gene data show CDR1 as LNHNV and CDR2 as YYDKDF (reference sequence). The length of the CDR3 is 16 residues. CDR3 bases: TGTGCCACCAGCAGAGATATGGCCCGGGCCGACTACGAGCAGTACTTC. Protein sequence: CATSRDMARADYEQYF.

This chain joins TRBV30 and TRBJ1-2; D may be TRBD1 (6 bases). Germline CDR1 GTSNPN, CDR2 SVGIG (reference sequence). Between the trimmed V and J ends, which lost 3 bases and 7 bases, there was a span of 15 bases. The CDR3 has 13 amino acids. The CDR3 DNA is TGTGCCTGGAGGAGGGGCGGGGGGCTTGGCTACACCTTC. Protein: CAWRRGGGLGYTF.

This chain joins TRBV3-1 (or the pseudogene TRBV3-2) and TRBJ2-7; 7 positions agree with TRBD2. CDR1 LGHDT and CDR2 YNNKEL come from the germline V gene (reference sequence). The CDR3 totals 11 residues. Trimming removed 4 bases from V and 6 bases from J; junction bases left unmatched: 0. In DNA form, the CDR3 reads TGTGCCAGCAGCCGCGGGAGCGAGCAGTACTTC. It encodes CASSRGSEQYF.

The rearrangement joins TRBV11-3 to TRBJ2-6, with 8 bases lining up with TRBD1. With 10 bases clipped from V and 3 bases from J, the junction kept 5 bases outside the gene matches. This CDR3 has 14 residues. From germline, CDR1 is SGHNT and CDR2 YENEEA. The CDR3 loop reads CATQGARGANVLTF. The CDR3 DNA follows: TGTGCCACCCAGGGGGCGCGTGGGGCCAACGTCCTGACTTTC. Combining the CDR3 with reference TRBV11-3 and TRBJ2-6 gives the whole variable domain EAGVVQSPRYKIIEKKQPVAFWCNPISGHNTLYWYLQNLGQGPELLIRYENEEAVDDSQLPKDRFSAERLKGVDSTLKIQPAELGDSAVYLCATQGARGANVLTFGAGSRLTVL.

The chain is built from TRBV11-3 and TRBJ2-3; a possible D gene is TRBD2 (5 bases). Deletions cut 7 bases from V and 6 bases from J, with 8 bases between. Germline V lookup: CDR1 SGHNT, CDR2 YENEEA. The CDR3 contains 11 residues. CDR3 residues: CASTSYDTQYF. CDR3 coding DNA: TGTGCCAGCACTAGCTATGATACGCAGTATTTT.

The J gene is TRBJ2-7, the V gene TRBV7-2; 9 nucleotides line up with TRBD2. The trim removed 4 bases at V and 4 bases at J, leaving 8 bases unmatched. The germline V gene encodes CDR1 SGHTA and CDR2 FQGNSA. The CDR3 runs to 15 residues. The CDR3 region has the DNA TGTGCCAGCAGCTCCCGGGCTAGCGGGGCGTACGAGCAGTACTTC. This translates into CASSSRASGAYEQYF.

This clone was counted only a few times. The rearrangement joins TRBV6-4 to TRBJ1-2; D may be TRBD1 (6 bases). Per the germline V gene, CDR1 is MRHNA and CDR2 is SNTAGT. This CDR3 comprises 14 residues. Trimming left V 3 bases short and J 4 bases short, with 12 bases between. In nucleotides, the CDR3 is TGTGCCAGCAGTGAACAGCTAGGGGGCTATGGCTACACCTTC. Its protein product is CASSEQLGGYGYTF.

This chain joins TRBV5-6 and TRBJ1-2; D remains unclear. The germline CDR1 and CDR2 sequences are SGHDT and YYEEEE. Between the trimmed V and J ends, which lost 1 base and 7 bases, there was a span of 2 bases. CDR3 length equals 10 residues. The CDR3 nucleotides read TGTGCCAGCAGCTTGTTTGGCTACACCTTC. This gives the protein CASSLFGYTF.

This clone was found once. The rearrangement links TRBV3-1 (or the pseudogene TRBV3-2) to TRBJ1-1; 9 positions match TRBD1. Trimming took 2 bases from V and 5 from J; bases not matched to a gene: 9. Germline lookup yields CDR1 LGHDT and CDR2 YNNKEL (reference sequence). CDR3 length equals 16 residues. The CDR3 sequence is CASSQYRTGEVTEAFF. The DNA for the CDR3 is TGTGCCAGCAGCCAATATAGGACAGGGGAGGTGACTGAAGCTTTCTTT.

The rearrangement links TRBV9 to TRBJ1-2; D gene unclear. Germline CDR1 reads SGDLS; CDR2 reads YYNGEE. This CDR3 region has 8 residues. Trimming removed 4 bases from V and 9 bases from J, with 1 base in between. The DNA of the CDR3 is TGTGCCAGCAGCCGCTACACCTTC. This translates into CASSRYTF.

The rearrangement uses TRBV29-1 and TRBJ2-2; 10 bases align to TRBD2. The ends lost 6 bases at V and 5 bases at J; junction bases unmatched: 15. There are 17 residues in the CDR3. Germline CDR1 SQVTM, CDR2 ANQGSEA. The DNA for the CDR3 is TGCAGCGTCGGCGTAACTAGCGGGGCCCTGGGGACCGGGGAGCTGTTTTTT. This codes for CSVGVTSGALGTGELFF.

V usage is TRBV2 and J usage is TRBJ2-1; 9 bases match TRBD1. This CDR3 has 15 amino acids. Trimming took 0 bases from V and 8 from J; bases not matched to a gene: 5. Looked up from germline, CDR1 is SNHLY and CDR2 is FYNNEI. The CDR3 sequence: CASSEAGTGSHEQFF. As DNA, the CDR3 is TGTGCCAGCAGTGAAGCCGGGACAGGGTCCCATGAGCAGTTCTTC.

The rearrangement joins TRBV6-2 or TRBV6-3 to TRBJ2-2; TRBD2 aligns across 11 bases. Germline values: CDR1 MNHEY, CDR2 SVGEGT. The CDR3 spans 19 residues. V lost 6 bases and J lost 7; bases outside the gene matches: 19. The CDR3 region is CASSPPGVAGGPMFGELFF. CDR3 DNA sequence: TGTGCCAGCAGCCCCCCGGGAGTAGCGGGGGGGCCTATGTTCGGGGAGCTGTTTTTT.

V and J are TRBV25-1 and TRBJ1-2; D possibly corresponds to TRBD1 (5 bases). Trimming left V 3 bases short and J 0 bases short, with 11 bases between. Germline assignment: CDR1 MGHDK and CDR2 SYGVNS. The CDR3 spans 15 residues. CDR3 amino acids: CASSDPGRSNYGYTF. Here the CDR3 DNA reads TGTGCCAGCAGTGACCCGGGGCGCTCTAACTATGGCTACACCTTC.

This chain connects TRBV5-5 to TRBJ2-4; D is undetermined. The CDR3 has 14 amino acids. The V end lost 4 bases, the J end lost 6 bases, and 14 bases lay between the germline ends. Germline-derived CDR1 and CDR2 are SGHKS and YYEKEE (reference sequence). The DNA of the CDR3 is TGTGCCAGCAGCAATTACGACACGGCAAACATTCAGTACTTC. This translates into CASSNYDTANIQYF.

The rearrangement uses TRBV12-3 or TRBV12-4 and TRBJ1-1; D gene uncertain. The CDR3 runs 12 residues. With 2 bases removed from V and 12 bases from J, the gap between germline ends came to 13 bases. The DNA of the CDR3 is TGTGCCAGCAGTTTAAGTCGAACCGGGACTTTCTTT. It yields the protein CASSLSRTGTFF.

The V call is TRBV5-8, the J call TRBJ2-6, with 8 bases identical to TRBD1. Trimming cost V 2 bases and J 0 bases; bases outside gene matches: 7. This CDR3 contains 18 residues. Germline loops: CDR1 SGHTS, CDR2 YDEGEE. DNA of the CDR3: TGTGCCAGCAGCTTTGAGAGGACAGGGACCTCTGGGGCCAACGTCCTGACTTTC. It translates to CASSFERTGTSGANVLTF.

This chain connects TRBV7-3 to TRBJ2-1; perhaps TRBD1 as D (6 bases). Germline V gene lookup returns CDR1 SGHTA and CDR2 FQGTGA. The CDR3 has 17 residues. The V end was cut by 1 base, the J end by 0 bases, with 13 bases between. DNA of the CDR3: TGTGCCAGCAGCTTAAAATCAGGGGTAAGCTCCTACAATGAGCAGTTCTTC. Translation: CASSLKSGVSSYNEQFF.

The chain uses TRBV19 and TRBJ1-4; 7 positions agree with TRBD1. The J segment lost 0 bases and the V segment lost 8 bases, leaving 3 bases of the junction unmatched. Germline V lookup: CDR1 LNHDA, CDR2 SQIVND (reference sequence). The CDR3 contains 14 residues. CDR3 DNA sequence: TGTGCCAGTGGGACAGAAGCAACTAATGAAAAACTGTTTTTT. Translating it yields CASGTEATNEKLFF.